The 9 T cell receptor beta chains presented below share a single source sample, sequenced in a study of spatial heterogeneity in lung cancer (dated by TCRdb to between 2018 and 2020). The intended sense of this specimen's time point label: sample taken at primary tumor resection. Study-level results and caveats: The tumor nonsynonymous mutation count correlated with the number of expanded alpha and beta TCRs within the tumor.

Antigens for these TCRs are unknown. The library was produced with 5' RACE. Data came from a NextSeq 500. Through fastp at Q25 and MiXCR, TCRdb rebuilt clones from the public reads, retaining in-frame beta chains. Under each unique CDR3 protein, matching rows form one entry showing the most common genes and DNA. For this sample the table gives over 10,000 distinct CDR3 sequences, of which more than 5% were detected only once. Around 10% of the sample is in the top ten clones. The material was lung tumor tissue, obtained at surgery. The receptor set was obtained from a female donor with early-stage non-small cell lung cancer.

For this clonotype: This beta chain represents an off-target read in a library built for alpha chains; its size is of limited meaning. The gene calls are TRBV6-6 and TRBJ2-2; D tentatively reads TRBD1 or TRBD2 (5 bases each). Per germline, CDR1 MNHNY and CDR2 SVGAGI (reference sequence). V dropped 6 bases and J dropped 0 bases, with 11 bases sitting between them. The CDR3 spans 15 residues. CDR3 bases: TGTGCCAGCAGGCGTGGGGGAGCGAACACCGGGGAGCTGTTTTTT. Translated, it gives CASRRGGANTGELFF.

This clonotype has at least ten counts. This beta chain is a stray read from a library made for alpha chains; its abundance is not meaningful. V gene TRBV10-1 combines with J gene TRBJ2-3; possibly TRBD1 or TRBD2 for D (5 bases each). The CDR3 loop spans 14 amino acids. V dropped 8 bases and J dropped 1 base, with 13 bases sitting between them. CDR1 and CDR2 (germline): WNHNN, SYGVQD (reference sequence). The CDR3 protein is CASSNRDGTDTQYF. The DNA for the CDR3 is TGCGCCAGCTCGAACCGGGACGGCACAGATACGCAGTATTTT.

Concerning this clonotype: This beta chain was picked up by a library intended for alpha chains and is off target, so its count carries little meaning. This chain uses TRBV12-3 or TRBV12-4 with TRBJ2-6; the D is unclear. V lost 2 bases, J lost 1 base, and 3 bases lay in between. CDR3 length equals 14 residues. The CDR3 loop reads CASSLWSGANVLTF. CDR3 DNA sequence: TGTGCCAGCAGTTTATGGTCTGGGGCCAACGTCCTGACTTTC.

This clonotype was detected many times. This beta chain represents an off-target read in a library built for alpha chains; its size is of limited meaning. The chain combines TRBV25-1 with TRBJ2-7, with a weak D call TRBD2 (6 bases). V lost 5 bases to trimming and J lost 7 bases, with 21 bases between them. CDR3 length: 15 amino acids. Germline CDR1 is MGHDK and CDR2 is SYGVNS. For the CDR3, the DNA is TGTGCCAGCAGTTCACGGACGGGGGTTCTGGGAGAGCAGTACTTC. Amino acid sequence: CASSSRTGVLGEQYF.

This clonotype was observed at least ten times. The size of this beta chain means little, since it is a stray read in a library made for alpha chains. This rearrangement joins TRBV9 to TRBJ2-6; tentatively, D is TRBD1 (6 bases). Trimming left V 0 bases short and J 2 bases short, with 15 bases between. This CDR3 spans 18 amino acids. Germline assignment: CDR1 SGDLS and CDR2 YYNGEE. CDR3 amino acids: CASSVAGTQGTGANVLTF. The CDR3 nucleotides read TGTGCCAGCAGCGTAGCAGGCACACAGGGAACTGGGGCCAACGTCCTGACTTTC.

The table lists this clonotype with many counts. The library was prepared for alpha chains; this beta chain is a stray read, so its frequency means little. This chain links TRBV12-3 or TRBV12-4 with TRBJ1-5; D not resolved. V was shortened by 3 bases and J by 2 bases, with 11 bases between the two germline ends. CDR3 length: 15 amino acids. CDR3 sequence (DNA): TGTGCCAGCAGTTTGCTAGGGATGGGCAATCAGCCCCAGCATTTT. Translated: CASSLLGMGNQPQHF.

This clonotype came up many times. This beta chain was picked up by a library intended for alpha chains and is off target, so its count carries little meaning. The rearrangement uses TRBV6-5 and TRBJ1-5; no reliable D call. This CDR3 region has 15 residues. The V end lost 2 bases, the J end lost 2 bases, and 10 bases lay between the germline ends. The germline V gene encodes CDR1 MNHEY and CDR2 SVGAGI. CDR3 in DNA: TGTGCCAGCAGTTACCGGCCCGGCGGCAATCAGCCCCAGCATTTT. Translated: CASSYRPGGNQPQHF.

This clonotype has at least ten counts. Little can be read into the size of this beta chain, an off-target read in a library designed for alpha chains. The chain recombines TRBV7-6 with TRBJ2-3; 9 bases are a match to TRBD2. Germline values: CDR1 SGHVS, CDR2 FNYEAQ. With 8 bases clipped from V and 4 bases from J, the junction kept 7 bases outside the gene matches. There are 14 residues in the CDR3. CDR3 in amino acids: CASSRTSVADTQYF. CDR3 DNA sequence: TGTGCCAGCTCACGGACTAGCGTGGCAGATACGCAGTATTTT. Supplemented by reference TRBV7-6 and TRBJ2-3, the full variable domain reads GAGVSQSPRYKVTKRGQDVALRCDPISGHVSLYWYRQALGQGPEFLTYFNYEAQQDKSGLPNDRFSAERPEGSISTLTIQRTEQRDSAMYRCASSRTSVADTQYFGPGTRLTVL.

This clonotype has at least ten counts. This beta chain is a stray sequence in a library constructed for alpha chains; its clone size is not meaningful. This rearrangement joins TRBV18 to TRBJ1-1, with a weak D call TRBD1 (6 bases). The ends were cut back, 6 bases at V and 1 base at J, with 12 bases in the middle. The CDR3 covers 14 residues. Germline CDR1 is KGHSH and CDR2 is LQKENI. The chain's CDR3 is CASSPDRKNTEAFF. The CDR3 DNA is TGTGCCAGCTCCCCAGACAGGAAGAACACTGAAGCTTTCTTT.